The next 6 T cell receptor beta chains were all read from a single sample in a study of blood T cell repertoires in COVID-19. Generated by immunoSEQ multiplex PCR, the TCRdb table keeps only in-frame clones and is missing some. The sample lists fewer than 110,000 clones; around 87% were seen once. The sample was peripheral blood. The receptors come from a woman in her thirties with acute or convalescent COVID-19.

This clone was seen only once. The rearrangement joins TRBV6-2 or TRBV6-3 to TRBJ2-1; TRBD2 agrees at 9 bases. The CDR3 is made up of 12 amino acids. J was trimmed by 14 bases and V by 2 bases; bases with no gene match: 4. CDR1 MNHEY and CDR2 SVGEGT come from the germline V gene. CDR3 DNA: TGTGCCAGCAGTTACCGGACTAGCGCTAAGTTCTTC. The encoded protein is CASSYRTSAKFF.

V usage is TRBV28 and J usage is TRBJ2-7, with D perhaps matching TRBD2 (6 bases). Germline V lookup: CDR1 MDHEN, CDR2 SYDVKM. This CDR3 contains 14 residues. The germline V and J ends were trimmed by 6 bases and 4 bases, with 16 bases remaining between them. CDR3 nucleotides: TGTGCCAGCAGGCTGGGGGGTTCCTCTTACGAGCAGTACTTC. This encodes CASRLGGSSYEQYF.

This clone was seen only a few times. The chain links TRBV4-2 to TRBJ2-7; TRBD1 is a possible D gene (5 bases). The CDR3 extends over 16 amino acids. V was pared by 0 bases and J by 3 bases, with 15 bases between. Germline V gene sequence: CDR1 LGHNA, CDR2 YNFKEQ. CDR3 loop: CASSQEIGQRYYEQYF. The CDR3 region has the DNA TGTGCCAGCAGCCAAGAGATTGGACAAAGGTACTACGAGCAGTACTTC.

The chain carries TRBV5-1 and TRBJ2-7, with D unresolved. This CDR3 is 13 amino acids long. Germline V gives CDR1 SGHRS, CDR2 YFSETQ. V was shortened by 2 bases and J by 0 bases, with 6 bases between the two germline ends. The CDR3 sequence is CASSFRSSYEQYF. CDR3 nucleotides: TGCGCCAGCAGCTTCCGCAGCTCCTACGAGCAGTACTTC.

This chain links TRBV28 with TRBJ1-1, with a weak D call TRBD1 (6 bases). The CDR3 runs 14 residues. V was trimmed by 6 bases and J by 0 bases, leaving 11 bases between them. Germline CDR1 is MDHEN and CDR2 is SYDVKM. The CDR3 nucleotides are TGTGCCAGCAGCCGGGGACAACTGAACACTGAAGCTTTCTTT. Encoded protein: CASSRGQLNTEAFF.

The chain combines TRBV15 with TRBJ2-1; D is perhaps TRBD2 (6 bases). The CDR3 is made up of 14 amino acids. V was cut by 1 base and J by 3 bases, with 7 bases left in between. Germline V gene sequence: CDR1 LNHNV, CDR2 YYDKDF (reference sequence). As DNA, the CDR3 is TGTGCCACCAGCAGAGGGGGGGTCTACAATGAGCAGTTCTTC. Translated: CATSRGGVYNEQFF.